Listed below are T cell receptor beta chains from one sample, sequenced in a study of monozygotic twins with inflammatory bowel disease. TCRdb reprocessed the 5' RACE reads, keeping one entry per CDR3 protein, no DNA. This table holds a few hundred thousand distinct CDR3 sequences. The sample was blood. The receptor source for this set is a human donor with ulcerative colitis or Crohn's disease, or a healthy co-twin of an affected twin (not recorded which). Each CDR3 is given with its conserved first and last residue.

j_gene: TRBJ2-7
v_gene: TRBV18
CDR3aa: CASSPRTGEYEQYF

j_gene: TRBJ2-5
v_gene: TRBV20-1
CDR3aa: CSASWASGGQPETQYF

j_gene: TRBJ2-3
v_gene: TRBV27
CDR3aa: CASSLVAGGGPDTQYF

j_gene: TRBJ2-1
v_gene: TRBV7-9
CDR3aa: CASSPKTGLAGAYEQFF

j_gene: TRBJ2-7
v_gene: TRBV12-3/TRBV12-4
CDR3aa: CASSLVTGGSKQYF

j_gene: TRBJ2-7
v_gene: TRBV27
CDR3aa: CASSFFDSTYEQYF

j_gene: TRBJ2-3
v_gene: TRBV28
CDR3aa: CASRGGKRGSTDTQYF

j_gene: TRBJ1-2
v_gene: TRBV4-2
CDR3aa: CASSQRGTGVFYGYTF

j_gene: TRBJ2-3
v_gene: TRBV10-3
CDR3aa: CAIKGLAGDTQYF

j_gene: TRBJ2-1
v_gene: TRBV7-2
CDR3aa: CASRTRRVAGGVGEQFF

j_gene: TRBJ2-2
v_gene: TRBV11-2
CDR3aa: CASGKGGGLRGLFF

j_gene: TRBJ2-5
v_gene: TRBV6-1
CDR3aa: CASSPGTGPLGETQYF

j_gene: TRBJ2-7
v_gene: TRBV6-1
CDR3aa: CASNLYFYEQYF

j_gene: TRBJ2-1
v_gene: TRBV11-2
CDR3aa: CASSLTRLAGVRNEQFF

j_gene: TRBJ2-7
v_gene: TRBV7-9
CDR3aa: CASSSPTSTYEQYF

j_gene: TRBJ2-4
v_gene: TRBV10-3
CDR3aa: CAISESNWLANDKNIQYF

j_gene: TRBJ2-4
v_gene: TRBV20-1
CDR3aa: CSARDPAGSHIQYF

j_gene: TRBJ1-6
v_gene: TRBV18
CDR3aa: CASSKDSHSPLHF

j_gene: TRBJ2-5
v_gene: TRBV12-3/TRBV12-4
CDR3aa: CASSFRGEGTQYF

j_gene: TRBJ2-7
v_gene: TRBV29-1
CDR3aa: CSVGTAFDEQYF

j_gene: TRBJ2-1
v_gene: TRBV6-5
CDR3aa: CASSYSLAVYNEQFF

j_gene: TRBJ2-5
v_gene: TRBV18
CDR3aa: CASSPGRSQETQYF

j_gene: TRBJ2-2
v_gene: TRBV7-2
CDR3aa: CASSLQINTGELFF

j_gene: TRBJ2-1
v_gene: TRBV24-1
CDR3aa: CATSGLQGFEQFF

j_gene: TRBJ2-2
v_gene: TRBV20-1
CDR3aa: CSASLRFGAGELFF

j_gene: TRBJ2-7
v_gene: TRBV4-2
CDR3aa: CASSQGTGGSSYEQYF

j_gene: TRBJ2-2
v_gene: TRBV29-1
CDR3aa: CSVGGMAAKARTGELLF

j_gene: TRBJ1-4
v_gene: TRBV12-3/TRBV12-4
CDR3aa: CASSLIAGDVEKLFF